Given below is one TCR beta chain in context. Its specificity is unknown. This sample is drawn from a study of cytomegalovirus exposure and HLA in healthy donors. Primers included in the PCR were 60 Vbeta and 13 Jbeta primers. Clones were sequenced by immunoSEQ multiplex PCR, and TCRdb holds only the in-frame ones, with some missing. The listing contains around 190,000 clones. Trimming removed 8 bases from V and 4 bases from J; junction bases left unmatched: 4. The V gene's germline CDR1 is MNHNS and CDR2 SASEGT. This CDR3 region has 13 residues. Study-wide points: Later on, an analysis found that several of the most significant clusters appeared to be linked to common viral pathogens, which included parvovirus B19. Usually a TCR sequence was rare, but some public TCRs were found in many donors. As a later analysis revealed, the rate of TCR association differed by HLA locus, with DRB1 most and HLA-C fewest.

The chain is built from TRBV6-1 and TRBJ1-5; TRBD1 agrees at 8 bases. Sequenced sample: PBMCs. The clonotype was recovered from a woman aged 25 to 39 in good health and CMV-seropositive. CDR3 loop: CASADRGNQPQHF. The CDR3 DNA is TGTGCCAGCGCCGACAGGGGTAATCAGCCCCAGCATTTT.